Presented here are 7 T cell receptor beta chains from one specimen sequenced in a study of OX40 agonist ivuxolimab in advanced cancers. Libraries were prepared by immunoSEQ multiplex PCR; TCRdb keeps only in-frame clonotypes and omits some of them. The sample has under 110,000 clones, about nine tenths seen once. The sequenced sample was CD4+ or CD8+ T cells sorted from blood, obtained in a trial of the OX40 agonist ivuxolimab. The receptors here all came from an adult with an advanced solid tumor such as melanoma, head and neck, liver or kidney cancer.

The rearrangement links TRBV30 to TRBJ2-1; TRBD2 agrees at 10 bases. The J segment lost 7 bases and the V segment lost 5 bases, leaving 11 bases of the junction unmatched. Germline CDR1 and CDR2: GTSNPN and SVGIG (reference sequence). This CDR3 is built from 15 residues. The CDR3 sequence is CAWALGTSAGNEQFF. In DNA form, the CDR3 reads TGTGCCTGGGCCTTAGGGACTAGCGCGGGGAATGAGCAGTTCTTC.

The J gene is TRBJ1-1, the V gene TRBV5-6; no firm D call. Germline lookup yields CDR1 SGHDT and CDR2 YYEEEE. V was pared by 4 bases and J by 0 bases, with 13 bases between. The CDR3 loop spans 15 amino acids. The CDR3: CASSPSMGMNTEAFF. In DNA form, the CDR3 reads TGTGCCAGCAGCCCATCAATGGGGATGAACACTGAAGCTTTCTTT.

This chain uses TRBV2 with TRBJ2-5; 10 nucleotides agree with TRBD1. V trimming: 3 bases; J trimming: 5 bases; junction bases outside the gene matches: 6. CDR1 and CDR2 (germline): SNHLY, FYNNEI. The length of the CDR3 is 15 residues. DNA for the CDR3: TGTGCCAGCAGTGACGGGACAGGGGTTTCGGAGACCCAGTACTTC. It yields the protein CASSDGTGVSETQYF.

This clone was recorded once. Other DNA sequences in the sample encode the same CDR3. This chain joins TRBV5-1 and TRBJ2-3; 14 bases are shared with TRBD2. CDR1 and CDR2 (germline): SGHRS, YFSETQ. V lost 4 bases, J lost 0 bases, and 4 bases stayed unmatched. The CDR3 has 17 residues. The CDR3 nucleotides read TGCGCCAGCAGCCCACGGACTAGCGGGGGGAGCACAGATACGCAGTATTTT. This encodes CASSPRTSGGSTDTQYF.

The J gene is TRBJ2-3, the V gene TRBV5-6; D is perhaps TRBD1 (7 bases). V shed 1 base and J shed 5 bases, with 14 bases lying between them. This CDR3 is built from 15 residues. Per germline, CDR1 SGHDT and CDR2 YYEEEE. The CDR3 bases are TGTGCCAGCAGCTTGATGGTCCAGGGGGGAGATACGCAGTATTTT. Translating it yields CASSLMVQGGDTQYF.

The rearrangement joins TRBV7-6 to TRBJ2-3, with unresolved D. Germline-derived CDR1 and CDR2 are SGHVS and FNYEAQ. CDR3 length equals 13 residues. V lost 5 bases to trimming and J lost 0 bases, with 6 bases between them. The CDR3 here is CASSRSSTDTQYF. In DNA form, the CDR3 reads TGTGCCAGCAGCCGTTCTAGCACAGATACGCAGTATTTT.

The chain has TRBV18 and TRBJ2-5; 9 nucleotides match TRBD2. The CDR3 extends over 16 amino acids. Losses at the gene ends were 6 bases for V and 2 bases for J; bases not matched to a gene: 10. Germline assignment: CDR1 KGHSH and CDR2 LQKENI. The CDR3 spells CASSRYTSGPQETQYF. CDR3 nucleotides: TGTGCCAGCTCCCGTTACACTAGCGGGCCTCAAGAGACCCAGTACTTC.